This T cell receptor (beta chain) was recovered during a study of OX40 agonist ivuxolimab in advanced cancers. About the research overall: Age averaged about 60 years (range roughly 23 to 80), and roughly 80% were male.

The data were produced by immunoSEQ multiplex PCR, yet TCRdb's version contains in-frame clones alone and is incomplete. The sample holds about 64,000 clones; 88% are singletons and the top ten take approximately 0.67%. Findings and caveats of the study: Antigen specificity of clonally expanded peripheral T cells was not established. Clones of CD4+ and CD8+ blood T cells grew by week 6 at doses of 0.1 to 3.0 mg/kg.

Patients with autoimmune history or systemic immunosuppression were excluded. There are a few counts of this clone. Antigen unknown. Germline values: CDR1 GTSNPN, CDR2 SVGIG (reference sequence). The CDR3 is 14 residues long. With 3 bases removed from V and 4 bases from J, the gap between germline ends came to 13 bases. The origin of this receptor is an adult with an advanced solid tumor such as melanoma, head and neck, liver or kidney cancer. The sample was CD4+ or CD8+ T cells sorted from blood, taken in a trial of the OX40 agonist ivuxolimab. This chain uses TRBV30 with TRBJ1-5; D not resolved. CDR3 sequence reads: CAWSGLRNNQPQHF. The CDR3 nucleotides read TGTGCCTGGAGCGGGCTTAGGAATAATCAGCCCCAGCATTTT.